Given below is one T cell receptor (beta chain) in context. These data are taken from a study of blood T cell repertoires in COVID-19. Per the original methods: Amplified reference gene primers provided the basis for estimating nucleated cell counts. The assay was immunoSEQ multiplex PCR, and TCRdb's table has in-frame clones only and misses some. V and J calls and clone size are as listed in that table; D and trimming were resolved from the DNA. Found here are about 26,000 clones, around 85% of them singletons; the top ten hold under 60%. Germline V gives CDR1 SGHNT, CDR2 YENEEA. The CDR3 spans 15 residues. V was shortened by 1 base and J by 4 bases, with 12 bases between the two germline ends.

The J gene is TRBJ2-3, the V gene TRBV11-3; no firm D call. The sequencing sample was made of peripheral blood. This sequence originates from a man over 45 with active or convalescent COVID-19. The CDR3 bases are TGTGCCAGCAGCTTAGGTACAGTTGCCCCAGATACGCAGTATTTT. It yields the protein CASSLGTVAPDTQYF. The variable domain in full, completed from reference TRBV11-3 and TRBJ2-3, reads EAGVVQSPRYKIIEKKQPVAFWCNPISGHNTLYWYLQNLGQGPELLIRYENEEAVDDSQLPKDRFSAERLKGVDSTLKIQPAELGDSAVYLCASSLGTVAPDTQYFGPGTRLTVL.